The clone carrying this T cell receptor (beta chain) was seen just once. Trimming took 4 bases from V and 6 from J, leaving 9 bases between them. This CDR3 spans 12 amino acids. This sample was included in a study of blood T cell repertoires in COVID-19. Background on the study: T cells, B-cell-depleted T cells, or PBMCs provided the cDNA or gDNA that served as material.

The table came from immunoSEQ multiplex PCR; TCRdb's copy has only in-frame clones and leaves some out. Of some 150,000 clones in the sample, over 75% were seen once. The source of this sequence is a woman aged 50 to 60 with acute or convalescent COVID-19. Sequenced material: peripheral blood. The chain links TRBV12-3 or TRBV12-4 to TRBJ1-1; D not certain. In DNA, the CDR3 is TGTGCCAGCAGTTACGGGTATCCTGAAGCTTTCTTT. Its translation is CASSYGYPEAFF.